This TCR beta chain derives from a study of T cells after yellow fever vaccination. Study-wide context: The fractions with low cell numbers were processed using SMART-Seq v4 Ultra Low Input. Study-wide findings and caveats: Weaker, the secondary response had a peak occurring faster, on day 5 versus 15. Post-booster repertoires contained most primary-vaccination clones again (roughly 96% CD4, less than 90% CD8).

Turning to this clonotype: Its antigen remains unidentified.

For TCR, cDNA came from 5'RACE template switching, which added a universal primer site and UMIs. A single record per CDR3 protein comes from TCRdb applying MiXCR to the 5' RACE reads. The sample yields approximately 600,000 distinct CDR3 sequences, more than 9% seen once. The CDR3 consists of 14 residues. Germline V CDR1 and CDR2: DFQATT, SNEGSKA (reference sequence). V lost 2 bases and J lost 0, with 10 bases in between. This TCR was recovered from a man under 40 who received the YFV17D yellow fever vaccine. The specimen comprised PBMCs, sampled on the day of the yellow fever booster vaccination. The V and J genes are TRBV20-1 and TRBJ1-1; no clear D. CDR3 protein: CSARSSAVNTEAFF. The CDR3 nucleotides read TGCAGTGCTAGAAGTAGCGCTGTGAACACTGAAGCTTTCTTT.